This T cell receptor (beta chain) was sequenced in a study of OX40 agonist ivuxolimab in advanced cancers. Study outcomes and limitations: Clonal expansion in partial responders at 0.1-3.0 mg/kg ranked among the lowest.

Blood got drawn at baseline, again on cycle 4 day 1, and then on cycle 7 day 1. Deletions cut 0 bases from V and 2 bases from J, with 11 bases between. The CDR3 has 15 residues. Germline-derived CDR1 and CDR2 are SGHDT and YYEEEE. Comments on this clone: The antigen is unknown.

TCRdb keeps only in-frame clones here, not all; method: immunoSEQ multiplex PCR. The profile shows 68,000 or so clones, roughly 85% of them singletons. This sequence was found in an adult with an advanced solid tumor such as melanoma, head and neck, liver or kidney cancer. The source was CD4+ or CD8+ T cells sorted from blood, collected in a trial of the OX40 agonist ivuxolimab. The chain employs TRBV5-6 and TRBJ2-5; D not resolved. CDR3 coding DNA: TGTGCCAGCAGCTTGGGTGGGTCCGGGCAAGAGACCCAGTACTTC. Translated, it gives CASSLGGSGQETQYF. Variable domain in full (rest from reference TRBV5-6 and TRBJ2-5): DAGVTQSPTHLIKTRGQQVTLRCSPKSGHDTVSWYQQALGQGPQFIFQYYEEEERQRGNFPDRFSGHQFPNYSSELNVNALLLGDSALYLCASSLGGSGQETQYFGPGTRLLVL.